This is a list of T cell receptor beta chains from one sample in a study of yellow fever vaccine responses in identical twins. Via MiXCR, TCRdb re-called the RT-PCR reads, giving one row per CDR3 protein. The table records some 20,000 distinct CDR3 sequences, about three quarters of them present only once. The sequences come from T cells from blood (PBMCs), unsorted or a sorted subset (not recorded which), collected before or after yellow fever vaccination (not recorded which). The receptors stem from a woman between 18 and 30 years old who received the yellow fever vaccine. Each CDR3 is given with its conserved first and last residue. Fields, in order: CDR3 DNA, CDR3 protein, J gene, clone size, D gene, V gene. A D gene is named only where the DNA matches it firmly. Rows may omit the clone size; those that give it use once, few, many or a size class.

DNA: TGTGCCAGCAGCCAAGTGCAGGCCCCGAGGTCACCCCTCCACTTT; CDR3: CASSQVQAPRSPLHF; J: TRBJ1-6; size: few; D: .; V: TRBV14
DNA: TGTGCCAGCAGCGGACAGGGCTCTGGGGCCAACGTCCTGACTTTC; CDR3: CASSGQGSGANVLTF; J: TRBJ2-6; size: .; D: TRBD1; V: TRBV6-4
DNA: TGTGCCAGCAGCCAAGCCTGGCAGGGTGTCCACGAGCAGTACTTC; CDR3: CASSQAWQGVHEQYF; J: TRBJ2-7; size: .; D: .; V: TRBV3-1
DNA: TGTGCCAGCAGCTTTGAGCCGGGACCATTCTCGGATACGCAGTATTTT; CDR3: CASSFEPGPFSDTQYF; J: TRBJ2-3; size: once; D: .; V: TRBV11-3
DNA: TGTGCCAGCAGCTGGGGCGGGAGCCTCAACGAGCAGTACTTC; CDR3: CASSWGGSLNEQYF; J: TRBJ2-7; size: few; D: TRBD2; V: TRBV13
DNA: TGTGCCAGCAGTTTGACTAGCGGGAGTAGAGAGACCCAGTACTTC; CDR3: CASSLTSGSRETQYF; J: TRBJ2-5; size: few; D: TRBD2; V: TRBV12-3/TRBV12-4
DNA: TGCAGCGCCATACAACAGAGGTACCAAGAGACCCAGTACTTC; CDR3: CSAIQQRYQETQYF; J: TRBJ2-5; size: .; D: .; V: TRBV29-1
DNA: TGTGCCAGCAGTTTATGGACTAGCGGGAGGTTCGGGCAGTATTTT; CDR3: CASSLWTSGRFGQYF; J: TRBJ2-3; size: few; D: TRBD2; V: TRBV28
DNA: TGCGCCAGCAGCCAAGATCTGGGAACAGGGACTTACGAGCAGTACTTC; CDR3: CASSQDLGTGTYEQYF; J: TRBJ2-7; size: .; D: .; V: TRBV4-1
DNA: TGTGCCAGCAGTGAAAGGCTAGCGGTTAACTACGAGCAGTACTTC; CDR3: CASSERLAVNYEQYF; J: TRBJ2-7; size: .; D: TRBD2; V: TRBV2
DNA: TGTGCCAGCAGCTTGACCGGGGATACGCAGTATTTT; CDR3: CASSLTGDTQYF; J: TRBJ2-3; size: .; D: .; V: TRBV7-9
DNA: TGTGCCAGTAGTGGACTAGCGGGGGGGTCAGATACGCAGTATTTT; CDR3: CASSGLAGGSDTQYF; J: TRBJ2-3; size: .; D: TRBD2; V: TRBV19
DNA: TGTGCCAGCAGTTTATGGGGGACATCGGGTTACAATGAGCAGTTCTTC; CDR3: CASSLWGTSGYNEQFF; J: TRBJ2-1; size: .; D: .; V: TRBV28
DNA: TGTGCCAGCACTCTACCAGGGCGAGTTAGTAACTATGGCTACACCTTC; CDR3: CASTLPGRVSNYGYTF; J: TRBJ1-2; size: .; D: .; V: TRBV28
DNA: TGCGCCAGCAGCTTGGTATCGGGGGGTGGCACTGAAGCTTTCTTT; CDR3: CASSLVSGGGTEAFF; J: TRBJ1-1; size: .; D: .; V: TRBV5-1
DNA: TGTGCCAGCAGCTTAGATAATTCACCCCTCCACTTT; CDR3: CASSLDNSPLHF; J: TRBJ1-6; size: .; D: .; V: TRBV7-9
DNA: TGTGCCAGCTCACCCCCAGTTGCGGGCGGTGATGAGCAGTTCTTC; CDR3: CASSPPVAGGDEQFF; J: TRBJ2-1; size: .; D: .; V: TRBV18
DNA: TGTGCCAGCAGTGTTGTGTCTGAGCAGTTCTTC; CDR3: CASSVVSEQFF; J: TRBJ2-1; size: .; D: .; V: TRBV2
DNA: TGTGCCAGCAGGCCGGACAGCTCCTATAATTCACCCCTCCACTTT; CDR3: CASRPDSSYNSPLHF; J: TRBJ1-6; size: .; D: .; V: TRBV2
DNA: TGTGCCATCAGTCCTCAGGCCTATGAGCAGTTCTTC; CDR3: CAISPQAYEQFF; J: TRBJ2-1; size: .; D: .; V: TRBV10-3
DNA: TGTGCCAGCACCTCCTTAGGACTAGCCAATGAGCAGTTCTTC; CDR3: CASTSLGLANEQFF; J: TRBJ2-1; size: .; D: TRBD2; V: TRBV2
DNA: TGTGCCAGCAGTGAATATCCGGGGGGAGTGGAGACCCAGTACTTC; CDR3: CASSEYPGGVETQYF; J: TRBJ2-5; size: .; D: TRBD2; V: TRBV25-1
DNA: TGCGCCAGCAGCCCCCATCTTCGTAGGGCCCAAGGGAATGAGCAGTTCTTC; CDR3: CASSPHLRRAQGNEQFF; J: TRBJ2-1; size: .; D: .; V: TRBV4-1
DNA: TGTGCCATCAGTGAGTCGACGTGGTCCACCGGGGCAGATACGCAGTATTTT; CDR3: CAISESTWSTGADTQYF; J: TRBJ2-3; size: .; D: .; V: TRBV10-3
DNA: TGTGCCAGCAGTGAATTCACTAGCGCACAAGAGACCCAGTACTTC; CDR3: CASSEFTSAQETQYF; J: TRBJ2-5; size: .; D: TRBD2; V: TRBV2
DNA: TGTGCCAGCCAAGACACCACCTACGAGCAGTACTTC; CDR3: CASQDTTYEQYF; J: TRBJ2-7; size: few; D: .; V: TRBV6-1
DNA: TGTGCCAGCAATAGACCGCAAGCTCGGTACAATGAGCAGTTCTTC; CDR3: CASNRPQARYNEQFF; J: TRBJ2-1; size: .; D: .; V: TRBV2
DNA: TGTGCCAGCAGCTTGGCCGGGACTAGCGGGAGGAGAAGCACCGGGGAGCTGTTTTTT; CDR3: CASSLAGTSGRRSTGELFF; J: TRBJ2-2; size: .; D: TRBD2; V: TRBV5-4
DNA: TGTGCCATCCAGACAGGGGCCTATGGCTACACCTTC; CDR3: CAIQTGAYGYTF; J: TRBJ1-2; size: once; D: TRBD1; V: TRBV28
DNA: TGTGCCAGCAGCGTAGGGGACTCGGTCGGCAATGAGCAGTTCTTC; CDR3: CASSVGDSVGNEQFF; J: TRBJ2-1; size: .; D: .; V: TRBV9
DNA: TGTGCCAGCTCACCACCGTCGGGGGTTACTGAAGCTTTCTTT; CDR3: CASSPPSGVTEAFF; J: TRBJ1-1; size: .; D: .; V: TRBV18
DNA: TGTGCCAGCAGCTCCCAACAGGGGATCAAAAACATTCAGTACTTC; CDR3: CASSSQQGIKNIQYF; J: TRBJ2-4; size: .; D: TRBD1; V: TRBV11-2
DNA: TGCGCCAGCAGCCTGACTAGCGCCAGAGGCTATGAGCAGTTCTTC; CDR3: CASSLTSARGYEQFF; J: TRBJ2-1; size: few; D: TRBD2; V: TRBV4-1
DNA: TGTGCCAGCAGCTTGGAGACAGATACGCAGTATTTT; CDR3: CASSLETDTQYF; J: TRBJ2-3; size: .; D: .; V: TRBV7-9
DNA: TGTGCCACCAGTGATTCGGGGATCCACGAGCAGTACTTC; CDR3: CATSDSGIHEQYF; J: TRBJ2-7; size: .; D: .; V: TRBV24-1
DNA: TGTGCCAGCAGTTATGGGACAGCCGTCCAAGAGACCCAGTACTTC; CDR3: CASSYGTAVQETQYF; J: TRBJ2-5; size: .; D: TRBD1; V: TRBV6-2/TRBV6-3
DNA: TGTGCCAGCAGTACCTCCGGGACCATCTTCTACGAGCAGTACTTC; CDR3: CASSTSGTIFYEQYF; J: TRBJ2-7; size: .; D: .; V: TRBV25-1
DNA: TGCGCCAGCAGCTTTGAGGTGACCTACGAGCAGTACTTC; CDR3: CASSFEVTYEQYF; J: TRBJ2-7; size: .; D: .; V: TRBV5-1
DNA: TGTGCCAGCAGTGAAGACGCCGAGCAATACTTC; CDR3: CASSEDAEQYF; J: TRBJ2-7; size: .; D: .; V: TRBV2
DNA: TGTGCCAGCAGCTTCGTTGGGTCGCGTACGCAGTATTTT; CDR3: CASSFVGSRTQYF; J: TRBJ2-3; size: .; D: .; V: TRBV11-3
DNA: TGTGCCAGCAGCTTAATAAGGGGTCCGGCTTCAGATACGCAGTATTTT; CDR3: CASSLIRGPASDTQYF; J: TRBJ2-3; size: .; D: .; V: TRBV7-8
DNA: TGCGCCAGCAGTGAGTCGACAGTCTCCGGATACACAGATACGCAGTATTTT; CDR3: CASSESTVSGYTDTQYF; J: TRBJ2-3; size: .; D: .; V: TRBV10-1
DNA: TGTGCCAGCAGCTTCACAGGGGCCCCGGAGAGCAGAGCAGCTTTCTTT; CDR3: CASSFTGAPESRAAFF; J: TRBJ1-1; size: .; D: TRBD1; V: TRBV7-8
DNA: TGTGCCAGCCAGCGCGGCAGCACAGATACGCAGTATTTT; CDR3: CASQRGSTDTQYF; J: TRBJ2-3; size: .; D: .; V: TRBV2
DNA: TGTGCCAGCAGCGACGACACTGAAGCTTTCTTT; CDR3: CASSDDTEAFF; J: TRBJ1-1; size: once; D: .; V: TRBV9
DNA: TGTGCCAGCAGCCCAAGCAGGGCTATCTACGAGCAGTACTTC; CDR3: CASSPSRAIYEQYF; J: TRBJ2-7; size: few; D: .; V: TRBV11-3
DNA: TGTGCCAGCAGCTTGAGACAGGGAGCGCCTGAAGCTTTCTTT; CDR3: CASSLRQGAPEAFF; J: TRBJ1-1; size: .; D: TRBD1; V: TRBV5-4
DNA: TGTGCCAGCAGACCACAAGATACGCAGTATTTT; CDR3: CASRPQDTQYF; J: TRBJ2-3; size: .; D: .; V: TRBV2
DNA: TGTGCCAGCAGACGGACAGGGAGTCAGCCCCAGCATTTT; CDR3: CASRRTGSQPQHF; J: TRBJ1-5; size: .; D: TRBD1; V: TRBV6-1
DNA: TGTGCCAGCAGCTCCAGACAGGGTGAAAAACTGTTTTTT; CDR3: CASSSRQGEKLFF; J: TRBJ1-4; size: .; D: TRBD1; V: TRBV7-1
DNA: TGTGCCAGCACCTACCAGGGGGCAGGAGCTTTCTTT; CDR3: CASTYQGAGAFF; J: TRBJ1-1; size: .; D: TRBD1; V: TRBV6-1
DNA: TGCAGTGCTAGAGAATCGGTGAATCAGCCCCAGCATTTT; CDR3: CSARESVNQPQHF; J: TRBJ1-5; size: .; D: .; V: TRBV20-1
DNA: TGTGCCACCCAGGGGACAGGGAGGGTCAATGAGCAGTTCTTC; CDR3: CATQGTGRVNEQFF; J: TRBJ2-1; size: .; D: TRBD1; V: TRBV2